This entry lists 9 T cell receptor beta chains sequenced from one sample in a study of PD-L1 blockade in urothelial cancer. The time point is: pretreatment peripheral blood. This table comes from immunoSEQ multiplex PCR, and its TCRdb copy is limited to in-frame clones, with some not included. The sample has fewer than 45,000 clones, roughly four fifths seen once. The sample here was PBMCs, taken around atezolizumab (anti-PD-L1) treatment. These receptors all come from a man between 60 and 75 years old with urothelial cancer.

The chain recombines TRBV9 with TRBJ2-7; a weak D match, TRBD1 (6 bases). Germline V gene data show CDR1 as SGDLS and CDR2 as YYNGEE. Trimming cost V 4 bases and J 0 bases, with 17 bases left between them. The CDR3 covers 16 residues. The CDR3 DNA reads as TGTGCCAGCAGCCCTTCCCGGACAGTACGCTCCTACGAGCAGTACTTC. This encodes CASSPSRTVRSYEQYF.

The V and J genes are TRBV6-6 and TRBJ1-6; 8 bases map to TRBD1. CDR1 and CDR2 (germline): MNHNY, SVGAGI (reference sequence). V lost 6 bases to trimming and J lost 9 bases; unmatched junction nucleotides: 7. This CDR3 has 14 amino acids. DNA for the CDR3: TGTGCCAGCAGCCGACAGGGGCCAGGTTCACCCCTCCACTTT. Protein: CASSRQGPGSPLHF.

This clone has a single count. The chain combines TRBV30 with TRBJ1-6; 7 bases are shared with TRBD1. Unmatched junction bases numbered 8, after V lost 3 bases and J lost 9 bases. Germline V gives CDR1 GTSNPN, CDR2 SVGIG (reference sequence). CDR3 length: 14 amino acids. The CDR3 loop reads CAWRQGYGGSPLHF. The CDR3 bases are TGTGCCTGGAGACAGGGGTACGGCGGTTCACCCCTCCACTTT.

J is TRBJ1-1 and V is TRBV6-5, with TRBD1 matching 9 bases. The CDR3 covers 15 residues. Germline CDR1 reads MNHEY; CDR2 reads SVGAGI. J gave up 4 bases and V 6 bases, and 9 bases lay outside the gene matches. The CDR3 here is CASRGTGRLSTEAFF. CDR3 nucleotides: TGTGCCAGCAGAGGGACAGGGAGATTGAGCACTGAAGCTTTCTTT.

This clone was counted between two and nine times. The rearrangement joins TRBV6-6 to TRBJ2-2; tentatively, D is TRBD1 (5 bases). This CDR3 is built from 14 residues. Germline V gene lookup returns CDR1 MNHNY and CDR2 SVGAGI (reference sequence). Trimming cost V 2 bases and J 1 base, with 5 bases left between them. CDR3 sequence: CASSYRGNTGELFF. DNA for the CDR3: TGTGCCAGCAGTTACAGGGGGAACACCGGGGAGCTGTTTTTT.

This clone was found a few times. The genes are TRBV4-1 and TRBJ2-7; possible D gene TRBD1, 6 bases. The CDR3 totals 16 residues. The germline CDR1 and CDR2 sequences are MGHRA and YSYEKL. The V and J ends lost 4 bases and 2 bases respectively, with 18 bases between them. For the CDR3, the DNA is TGCGCCAGCAGCCTCGCAGCCGAGGACAGCACCTACGAGCAGTACTTC. The encoded protein is CASSLAAEDSTYEQYF.

The chain couples TRBV30 to TRBJ1-3; 8 bases match TRBD1. This CDR3 has 14 residues. From germline, CDR1 is GTSNPN and CDR2 SVGIG (reference sequence). The J segment lost 4 bases and the V segment lost 3 bases, leaving 5 bases of the junction unmatched. The CDR3 DNA is TGTGCCTGGAGCCGACAGGGGTTCGGAAACACCATATATTTT. Translated: CAWSRQGFGNTIYF. The full variable domain, with the rest looked up from reference TRBV30 and TRBJ1-3, is SQTIHQWPATLVQPVGSPLSLECTVEGTSNPNLYWYRQAAGRGLQLLFYSVGIGQISSEVPQNLSASRPQDRQFILSSKKLLLSDSGFYLCAWSRQGFGNTIYFGEGSWLTVV.

The chain couples TRBV5-4 to TRBJ2-1; D call uncertain. Germline V gene data show CDR1 as SGHNT and CDR2 as YYREEE (reference sequence). Trimming shortened V by 4 bases and J by 9 bases, and 11 bases separated the two germline ends. This CDR3 comprises 12 residues. In DNA, the CDR3 is TGTGCCAGCAGCCCCCCCTCCAGTGAGCAGTTCTTC. Amino acid sequence: CASSPPSSEQFF.

The chain uses TRBV5-1 and TRBJ1-2, with 9 bases aligning to TRBD1. CDR3 length: 12 residues. Losses at the gene ends were 4 bases for V and 6 bases for J; bases not matched to a gene: 1. Per the germline V gene, CDR1 is SGHRS and CDR2 is YFSETQ. CDR3 in amino acids: CASSRTGDGYTF. CDR3 nucleotides: TGCGCCAGCAGCCGGACAGGGGATGGCTACACCTTC.